This T cell receptor (beta chain) was captured by sequencing in a study of T-cell reconstitution after alpha-beta-depleted transplantation in children. Study-wide results and caveats: At one year after transplant, newly produced T cells mostly accounted for T-cell counts and diversity. By about two months after transplant, alpha-beta T cells reportedly arose from several hundred graft clones that had expanded. After transplant, high TCRbeta diversity at day 60 in some patients arose from surviving recipient T cells and thymic progenitors.

TCRbeta library construction was performed incorporating unique molecular identifiers. TCRdb reprocessed the PCR reads with MiXCR, giving one entry per CDR3 protein. The sample includes around 190,000 distinct CDR3 sequences, approximately 6.3% of them seen just once. This clonotype was recorded many times. The antigen is unknown. Germline CDR1 SGHTA, CDR2 FQGNSA. V lost 2 bases and J 6 bases, leaving 11 bases between the germline ends. The CDR3 is 14 residues long. The source was PBMCs, collected before TCRalphabeta/CD19-depleted stem cell transplant. This chain connects TRBV7-2 to TRBJ1-5, with unresolved D. The receptor's source is a boy younger than 10 with acute lymphoblastic leukemia, due to receive a stem cell transplant. The chain's CDR3 is CASSLTAGLQPQHF. DNA of the CDR3: TGTGCCAGCAGCTTAACGGCAGGCCTTCAGCCCCAGCATTTT.